The clone carrying this T cell receptor (beta chain) was counted a few times. Its antigen remains unknown. Via MiXCR, TCRdb re-called the 5' RACE reads, giving one row per CDR3 protein. The top ten clones hold roughly 14% of a sample with approximately 410,000 distinct CDR3 sequences, roughly a quarter of them seen once. The source of the sample is a study of T-cell memory formation after mild COVID-19. As for the study in general: Clusters of TCRs were largely donor specific.

The V and J ends lost 4 bases and 1 base, in that order; junction bases with no gene match: 7. Germline lookup yields CDR1 GTSNPN and CDR2 SVGIG (reference sequence). CDR3 size: 14 residues. Notes on the study in general: Memory cells collected pre-infection included some clones that later responded, suggesting cross-reactive memory joined.

The material sequenced was PBMCs or a T cell subset sorted from them (not recorded which). The source of this sequence is an adult woman who had mild COVID-19 (a few samples of this study predate the infection). Cell type and time point are not known. The chain employs TRBV30 and TRBJ2-7; 7 bases are shared with TRBD1. The DNA of the CDR3 is TGTGCCTGGAATTCTGCAGGGGGTTCCTACGAGCAGTACTTC. This encodes CAWNSAGGSYEQYF.